The subject of this entry is one T cell receptor (beta chain). This record comes from a study of T cells in tumors after PD-1 blockade. The wider study: Prior checkpoint blockade, systemic immunosuppressant use, or anti-cancer therapy within 4 weeks excluded patients. Treatment was either pembrolizumab 200 mg every 3 weeks or cemiplimab 350 mg every 2 weeks.

This CDR3 is built from 15 residues. Germline-derived CDR1 and CDR2 are SGHRS and YFSETQ. The junction had 7 bases not matched to a gene; V was cut back by 6 bases and J by 4 bases. This table comes from immunoSEQ multiplex PCR, and its TCRdb copy is limited to in-frame clones, with some not included. The sample holds tens of thousands of clones, 70% to 85% seen once. The chain couples TRBV5-1 to TRBJ2-1; TRBD2 matches at 10 bases. Sequenced material: PBMCs, taken before anti-PD-1 therapy. The receptor was derived from a human donor with advanced basal cell or squamous cell carcinoma (not recorded which). The chain's CDR3 is CASTKSGGDYNEQFF. In DNA, the CDR3 is TGCGCCAGCACCAAGAGCGGGGGGGATTACAATGAGCAGTTCTTC.